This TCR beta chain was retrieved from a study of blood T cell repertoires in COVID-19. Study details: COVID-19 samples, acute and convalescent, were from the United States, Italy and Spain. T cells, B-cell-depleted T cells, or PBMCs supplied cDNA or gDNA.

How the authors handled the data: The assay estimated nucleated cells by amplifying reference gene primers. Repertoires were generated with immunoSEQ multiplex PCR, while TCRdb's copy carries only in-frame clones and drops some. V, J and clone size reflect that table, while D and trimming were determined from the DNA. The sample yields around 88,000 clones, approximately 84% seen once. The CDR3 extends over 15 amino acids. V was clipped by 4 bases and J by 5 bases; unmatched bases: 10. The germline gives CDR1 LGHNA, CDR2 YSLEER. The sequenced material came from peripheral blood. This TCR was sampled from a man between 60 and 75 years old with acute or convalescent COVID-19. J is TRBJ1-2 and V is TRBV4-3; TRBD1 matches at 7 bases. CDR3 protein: CASSLSFGTVYGYTF. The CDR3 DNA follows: TGCGCCAGCAGCCTCTCGTTCGGGACAGTATATGGCTACACCTTC.